The sequence of this TCR beta chain was determined in a study of beta chain features in type 1 diabetes. Findings and limits, study-wide: The study found that naive, central memory and Treg TCRB repertoires appeared more similar in patients than in healthy donors. Reduced insertions and increased deletions marked VDJ junctions in type 1 diabetes patients.

CDR3 size: 14 residues. Germline CDR1 GTSNPN, CDR2 SVGIG (reference sequence). Trimming stripped 0 bases from V and 0 bases from J, with 7 bases between. A note on this clone: The target antigen is unknown.

What was sequenced were expressed TCRB transcripts, since all of the isolated RNA had been reverse transcribed. Assay: immunoSEQ multiplex PCR; the TCRdb copy retains only in-frame clones and omits some. The sample lists hundreds of thousands of clones, under 70% occurring once. Sequenced sample: naive CD4+ T cells from blood. The genes are TRBV30 and TRBJ2-3; TRBD2 is a possible D gene (5 bases). The clonotype comes from a young man in good health. The CDR3 DNA is TGTGCCTGGAGTGTACTAGTGAGCACAGATACGCAGTATTTT. Encoded protein: CAWSVLVSTDTQYF. The whole variable domain, filled in from reference TRBV30 and TRBJ2-3, reads SQTIHQWPATLVQPVGSPLSLECTVEGTSNPNLYWYRQAAGRGLQLLFYSVGIGQISSEVPQNLSASRPQDRQFILSSKKLLLSDSGFYLCAWSVLVSTDTQYFGPGTRLTVL.